A selection of T cell receptor beta chains follows, all from one sample in a study of T cells generated in artificial thymic organoids. No antigens are known for them. TCRdb reanalysed the 5' RACE reads using MiXCR and keeps one entry per CDR3 protein. The table records 7,500 to 8,000 distinct CDR3 sequences, roughly 25% of them present only once. The sequenced sample consisted of naive CD8+ T cells grown in artificial thymic organoids from cord blood stem and progenitor cells. These receptors originate from a human donor who gave cord blood stem cells for thymic organoid culture, a cardiac surgery patient who gave postnatal thymus, or a blood donor (not recorded which). Each CDR3 is given with its conserved first and last residue. D genes are given only for firm matches. The size field is filled for only some rows; it gives once, few, many or a size class.

TRBJ1-5,few,TRBD1,TRBV7-8,CASSSRLGTGVFNQPQHF,TGTGCCAGCAGCTCCCGATTGGGTACAGGGGTTTTCAATCAGCCCCAGCATTTT
TRBJ1-2,few,NA,TRBV20-1,CSPSRAGGYTF,TGCAGTCCTTCCAGGGCGGGCGGCTACACCTTC
TRBJ2-3,medium-sized,NA,TRBV12-3/TRBV12-4,CASSLVVERADTQYF,TGTGCCAGCAGTTTAGTAGTGGAGCGGGCAGATACGCAGTATTTT
TRBJ2-6,NA,NA,TRBV19,CASSISDLLWGANVLTF,TGTGCCAGTAGTATATCCGATCTCTTGTGGGGGGCCAACGTCCTGACTTTC
TRBJ2-7,NA,TRBD1,TRBV4-3,CASSQQRTGLPNYLYEQYF,TGCGCCAGCAGCCAGCAGCGGACAGGCCTCCCAAACTATCTCTACGAGCAGTACTTC
TRBJ1-1,medium-sized,NA,TRBV13,CASSSLMAEAFF,TGTGCCAGCAGCTCCTTGATGGCTGAAGCTTTCTTT
TRBJ1-1,NA,NA,TRBV6-5,CASSCPGHRTGNTEAFF,TGTGCCAGCAGTTGCCCGGGACATCGAACGGGGAACACTGAAGCTTTCTTT
TRBJ2-5,NA,NA,TRBV5-6,CASSLKPHREETQYF,TGTGCCAGCAGCCTCAAGCCTCACAGGGAAGAGACCCAGTACTTC
TRBJ1-1,few,NA,TRBV7-7,CASSLGRGRTEAFF,TGTGCTAGCAGCTTGGGGCGGGGGCGAACTGAAGCTTTCTTT
TRBJ2-1,few,NA,TRBV20-1,CSAREEGNEQFF,TGCAGTGCTAGAGAGGAAGGGAATGAGCAGTTCTTC
TRBJ1-3,medium-sized,NA,TRBV10-3,CAIRTSRKSANTIYF,TGTGCCATCCGTACGTCCAGGAAGTCGGCGAACACCATATATTTT
TRBJ2-3,medium-sized,NA,TRBV4-2,CASSRGARPTDTQYF,TGTGCCAGCAGCCGCGGGGCTCGCCCCACAGATACGCAGTATTTT
TRBJ2-7,NA,TRBD1,TRBV28,CAGSPAGGHSYEQYF,TGTGCCGGCAGTCCAGCAGGGGGCCACTCCTACGAGCAGTACTTC
TRBJ2-7,medium-sized,NA,TRBV27,CASTPGRSSYEQYF,TGTGCCAGCACCCCGGGACGGAGCTCCTACGAGCAGTACTTC
TRBJ1-5,few,NA,TRBV4-2,CASSQESRHQPQHF,TGTGCCAGCAGCCAAGAAAGCCGGCATCAGCCCCAGCATTTT
TRBJ2-7,once,NA,TRBV27,CASSSRVYEQYF,TGTGCCAGCAGTTCCAGGGTCTACGAGCAGTACTTC
TRBJ1-1,few,NA,TRBV4-3,CASGSLRETEAFF,TGCGCCAGCGGCTCTCTCAGGGAGACTGAAGCTTTCTTT
TRBJ2-5,NA,NA,TRBV3-1,CASSQFLTAKETQYF,TGTGCCAGCAGCCAATTCCTTACCGCTAAAGAGACCCAGTACTTC
TRBJ2-5,medium-sized,NA,TRBV9,CASSVGRLEVETQYF,TGTGCCAGCAGCGTAGGAAGACTAGAGGTAGAGACCCAGTACTTC
TRBJ2-7,medium-sized,NA,TRBV5-1,CASSNSGGAYEQYF,TGCGCCAGCAGTAACTCCGGGGGCGCCTACGAGCAGTACTTC